These 24 T cell receptor beta chains originate from one sample sequenced in a study of human T cells and chemical hapten exposure. This sample's time point: pre-sensitization, week 0. Indicated treatment: therapeutic diphenylcyclopropenone sensitization with weekly scalp DPC. TCRdb reanalysed the RACE reads using MiXCR and keeps one entry per CDR3 protein. The sample holds 300,000 to 450,000 distinct CDR3 sequences, roughly 5.3% seen once. Sequencing was performed on whole blood, taken in connection with sensitization to the hapten diphenylcyclopropenone (DPC). Every receptor here comes from a woman in her forties or fifties with alopecia areata. Some clones in this sample may be carry-over from other donors' samples.

The chain recombines TRBV7-8 with TRBJ1-3, with 9 bases that match TRBD1. J was trimmed by 2 bases and V by 5 bases; bases with no gene match: 4. Looked up from germline, CDR1 is SGHVS and CDR2 is FQNEAQ. The CDR3 covers 15 residues. For the CDR3, the DNA is TGTGCCAGCAGCACTCGACAGGGGGCTGGAAACACCATATATTTT. Translated: CASSTRQGAGNTIYF.

In this sample, this clonotype turned up many times. This sequence joins TRBV19 and TRBJ2-3; possibly TRBD1 for D (6 bases). Trimming took 6 bases from V and 5 from J, leaving 15 bases between them. Germline V gene data show CDR1 as LNHDA and CDR2 as SQIVND (reference sequence). This CDR3 is 14 amino acids long. Written as DNA, the CDR3 is TGTGCCAGTAGCCGAGAGAGGGGACAAGATACGCAGTATTTT. Translated, it gives CASSRERGQDTQYF.

The rearrangement joins TRBV20-1 to TRBJ2-7; D is possibly TRBD1 or TRBD2 (5 bases each). Per the germline V gene, CDR1 is DFQATT and CDR2 is SNEGSKA (reference sequence). The V and J ends lost 4 bases and 4 bases respectively, with 11 bases between them. This CDR3 region has 12 residues. In DNA, the CDR3 is TGCAGTGCTATAGTCAGGGAGTACGAGCAGTACTTC. This gives the protein CSAIVREYEQYF.

This clonotype has ten or more counts. The chain carries TRBV12-3 or TRBV12-4 and TRBJ2-3, with D hard to call. CDR3 length equals 13 residues. V lost 4 bases to trimming and J lost 5 bases, with 10 bases between them. CDR3 residues: CASSSRVGDTQYF. In DNA, the CDR3 is TGTGCCAGCAGTTCTCGGGTTGGAGATACGCAGTATTTT.

This clonotype was seen repeatedly, ten times or more. The CDR3: CASSPRGLLRNEQFF. DNA of the CDR3: TGTGCCAGCAGTCCCCGAGGGCTACTGAGGAATGAGCAGTTCTTC. The rearrangement links TRBV27 to TRBJ2-1, with a possible D match to TRBD2 (5 bases). The CDR3 is made up of 15 amino acids. Trimming stripped 5 bases from V and 7 bases from J, with 18 bases between. Germline V CDR1 and CDR2: MNHEY, SMNVEV (reference sequence).

Turning to this clonotype: This may arise from a read error, as a much more abundant clone is one base away. This rearrangement joins TRBV6-2 or TRBV6-3 to TRBJ1-5; TRBD1 might be the D (5 bases). In germline, CDR1 is MNHEY, CDR2 SVGEGT. CDR3 length: 13 amino acids. In DNA, the CDR3 is TGTGCCAGCAGTTCGACAGTGCGCGGGGCCCAGAATTTT. Its translation is CASSSTVRGAQNF.

This clonotype was seen repeatedly, ten times or more. The CDR3 sequence: CASSEGQGSETQYF. The CDR3 DNA sequence: TGTGCCAGCAGTGAAGGACAGGGTTCGGAGACCCAGTACTTC. This chain joins TRBV25-1 and TRBJ2-5; TRBD1 aligns across 8 bases. The ends lost 2 bases at V and 5 bases at J; junction bases unmatched: 4. Germline loops: CDR1 MGHDK, CDR2 SYGVNS. CDR3 length: 14 residues.

In this sample, this clonotype turned up many times. The chain uses TRBV27 and TRBJ1-2; 7 nucleotides match TRBD1. This CDR3 has 16 amino acids. V lost 5 bases, J lost 6 bases, and 15 bases stayed unmatched. Germline V gives CDR1 MNHEY, CDR2 SMNVEV (reference sequence). The DNA for the CDR3 is TGTGCCAGCAGTCCGCGACAAGGGCAGGGGGGCCATGGCTACACCTTC. Amino acids: CASSPRQGQGGHGYTF.

This clonotype was recorded a few times. This rearrangement joins TRBV10-3 to TRBJ2-2, with 11 positions matching TRBD2. V dropped 10 bases and J dropped 1; count of bases not matched to a gene: 2. Germline values: CDR1 ENHRY, CDR2 SYGVKD. CDR3 length equals 14 residues. The CDR3 reads CATGLAGNTGELFF. CDR3 DNA sequence: TGTGCCACCGGACTAGCGGGGAACACCGGGGAGCTGTTTTTT.

As to this clonotype: A much larger clone sits a single nucleotide away, making a read error possible. The rearrangement uses TRBV6-5 and TRBJ2-7; 9 nucleotides line up with TRBD2. The germline gives CDR1 MNHEY, CDR2 SVGAGI. This CDR3 is built from 15 residues. The CDR3 DNA reads TGTTCCAGCAGACCAGGACTAGCGAGCTCCTACGAGCAGTACTTC. Residues: CSSRPGLASSYEQYF.

This clonotype was recorded many times. V usage is TRBV4-3 and J usage is TRBJ2-7, with D unresolved. The CDR3 is made up of 16 amino acids. Trimming took off 0 bases at V and 2 bases at J, with 14 bases between the two ends. Germline V gives CDR1 LGHNA, CDR2 YSLEER. Here the CDR3 DNA reads TGCGCCAGCAGCCAAGACCGCACGGGTGCCACCTACGAGCAGTACTTC. Amino acid sequence: CASSQDRTGATYEQYF.

The chain is built from TRBV18 and TRBJ1-1; D unresolved. The V end lost 0 bases, the J end lost 0 bases, and 5 bases lay between the germline ends. The length of the CDR3 is 14 residues. CDR1 is KGHSH and CDR2 is LQKENI in the germline V gene. The CDR3: CASSPPQVNTEAFF. In DNA, the CDR3 is TGTGCCAGCTCACCACCGCAGGTGAACACTGAAGCTTTCTTT.

This clonotype has a count of ten or more. This sequence joins TRBV4-1 and TRBJ2-7; the D gene could be TRBD1 or TRBD2 (6 bases each). Germline V CDR1 and CDR2: MGHRA, YSYEKL. There are 11 residues in the CDR3. Trimming shortened V by 9 bases and J by 6 bases, and 12 bases separated the two germline ends. CDR3 in DNA: TGCGCCAGGGGGGGCATTTGCGAGCAGTACTTC. Translated, it gives CARGGICEQYF.

This chain links TRBV20-1 with TRBJ2-1; the D gene could be TRBD1 or TRBD2 (5 bases each). Trimming cost V 3 bases and J 2 bases, with 17 bases left between them. The CDR3 spans 16 residues. Germline V gene data show CDR1 as DFQATT and CDR2 as SNEGSKA (reference sequence). CDR3 bases: TGCAGTGCTAGTGGGACGATTTCCGAAGCCTACAATGAGCAGTTCTTC. Amino acid sequence: CSASGTISEAYNEQFF.

This clonotype was picked up a small number of times. V usage is TRBV12-3 or TRBV12-4 and J usage is TRBJ2-4, with no clear D. V lost 2 bases to trimming and J lost 0 bases, with 8 bases between them. The CDR3 is made up of 15 amino acids. CDR3 amino acids: CASSLFGRAKNIQYF. DNA for the CDR3: TGTGCCAGCAGTTTATTCGGTAGAGCCAAAAACATTCAGTACTTC.

The chain joins TRBV5-1 to TRBJ2-7, with 9 bases aligning to TRBD2. The V gene's germline CDR1 is SGHRS and CDR2 YFSETQ. The V segment lost 3 bases and the J segment 4 bases; nucleotides outside the gene matches: 5. This CDR3 spans 14 amino acids. The CDR3 loop is CASSSRTSEYEQYF. The CDR3 region has the DNA TGCGCCAGCAGCTCCAGGACTAGCGAGTACGAGCAGTACTTC.

As regards this clonotype: At one end, the junction sequence differs from germline, possibly due to a read error. This chain connects TRBV3-1 to TRBJ1-4; TRBD1 matches at 11 bases. The CDR3 length is 14 residues. In germline, CDR1 is LGHDT, CDR2 YNNKEL (reference sequence). CDR3 loop: CTSSHGTGGEKLFF. The CDR3 DNA follows: TGTACCAGCAGCCACGGGACAGGGGGTGAAAAACTGTTTTTT.

The sample holds many counts of this clonotype. CDR3 DNA: TGTGCCAGCAAAATCGTTCAGGGGAATGAGCAGTTCTTC. The encoded protein is CASKIVQGNEQFF. V usage is TRBV27 and J usage is TRBJ2-1, with D tentatively TRBD1 (6 bases). V was clipped by 7 bases and J by 7 bases, with 14 bases between them. CDR1 and CDR2 (germline): MNHEY, SMNVEV (reference sequence). The CDR3 is made up of 13 amino acids.

This clonotype was detected ten times or more. The rearrangement uses TRBV12-3 or TRBV12-4 and TRBJ2-1, with 8 bases identical to TRBD2. This CDR3 contains 14 residues. V was clipped by 7 bases and J by 7 bases; unmatched bases: 9. This CDR3 reads CASTPGGPENEQFF. The CDR3, as DNA: TGTGCCAGCACCCCGGGGGGGCCAGAAAATGAGCAGTTCTTC.

The chain combines TRBV19 with TRBJ1-2; tentative D call: TRBD1 (5 bases). V lost 3 bases and J lost 0, with 8 bases in between. The CDR3 runs to 14 residues. Germline V gene data show CDR1 as LNHDA and CDR2 as SQIVND (reference sequence). The CDR3 nucleotides are TGTGCCAGTAGTATTGGGGGAGCTAACTATGGCTACACCTTC. This sequence encodes CASSIGGANYGYTF.

This clonotype was counted at least ten times. This chain links TRBV12-3 or TRBV12-4 with TRBJ1-1; D is perhaps TRBD1 (6 bases). There are 16 residues in the CDR3. Trimming pared 5 bases from V and 0 bases from J, leaving 16 bases between. CDR3 nucleotide sequence: TGTGCCAGCAGTACCGACAGGCTTTTCATGAACACTGAAGCTTTCTTT. Its protein is CASSTDRLFMNTEAFF.

This chain connects TRBV30 to TRBJ2-7; either TRBD1 or TRBD2 may fit D (5 bases each). V lost 3 bases and J 1 base, leaving 22 bases between the germline ends. Germline loops: CDR1 GTSNPN, CDR2 SVGIG (reference sequence). This CDR3 comprises 17 residues. This CDR3 reads CAWRFRDHGRDSYEQYF. The CDR3 nucleotides are TGTGCCTGGAGATTCCGGGACCATGGTCGGGATTCCTACGAGCAGTACTTC.

In its sample, this clonotype was seen a few times. This sequence joins TRBV11-1 and TRBJ2-7; 8 nucleotides align to TRBD2. Unmatched junction bases numbered 5, after V lost 5 bases and J lost 2 bases. Per the germline V gene, CDR1 is SGHAT and CDR2 is FQDESV (reference sequence). CDR3 length equals 14 residues. CDR3 bases: TGTGCCAGCAGCACTATAGCGGGGCCCTACGAGCAGTACTTC. Encoded protein: CASSTIAGPYEQYF.

This clonotype occurred many times. This chain joins TRBV27 and TRBJ2-6, with TRBD1 matching over 12 bases. Germline trimming cut 6 bases from V and 2 bases from J; bases unmatched to any gene: 8. In germline, CDR1 is MNHEY, CDR2 SMNVEV (reference sequence). This CDR3 has 18 amino acids. The CDR3 nucleotides read TGTGCCAGCAGCAGATCCGGGACAGGGGGCGCTGGGGCCAACGTCCTGACTTTC. This gives the protein CASSRSGTGGAGANVLTF.